The next 25 T cell receptor beta chains were all read from a single sample in a study of OX40 agonist ivuxolimab in advanced cancers. The repertoire was sequenced with immunoSEQ multiplex PCR; TCRdb's copy has only in-frame clones and lacks some. The sample lists around 49,000 clones, approximately 79% occurring once. Specimen: CD4+ or CD8+ T cells sorted from blood, collected in a trial of the OX40 agonist ivuxolimab. The receptors were gathered from an adult with an advanced solid tumor such as melanoma, head and neck, liver or kidney cancer.

This chain links TRBV6-4 with TRBJ2-1, with 7 bases that match TRBD1. The germline V gene encodes CDR1 MRHNA and CDR2 SNTAGT. V was pared by 6 bases and J by 7 bases, with 6 bases of the junction left unmatched. This CDR3 has 13 amino acids. The DNA of the CDR3 is TGTGCCAGCAGAAGGACAGGAGGTAATGAGCAGTTCTTC. Amino acid sequence: CASRRTGGNEQFF.

The chain recombines TRBV19 with TRBJ2-1; D not certain. The CDR3 is 14 amino acids. The ends were cut back, 4 bases at V and 5 bases at J, with 12 bases in the middle. CDR1 LNHDA and CDR2 SQIVND come from the germline V gene (reference sequence). DNA for the CDR3: TGTGCCAGTAGTACGTCCAACCGGAACAATGAGCAGTTCTTC. It is translated as CASSTSNRNNEQFF.

The V and J genes are TRBV18 and TRBJ1-4; TRBD1 matches 9 bases. The V segment lost 6 bases and the J segment 5 bases; nucleotides outside the gene matches: 10. CDR1 KGHSH and CDR2 LQKENI come from the germline V gene. The CDR3 sequence is 16 residues long. CDR3 nucleotide sequence: TGTGCCAGCTCCCAATCGCAGACAGGGGGAAATGAAAAACTGTTTTTT. It encodes CASSQSQTGGNEKLFF. The full variable domain, with the rest looked up from reference TRBV18 and TRBJ1-4, is NAGVMQNPRHLVRRRGQEARLRCSPMKGHSHVYWYRQLPEEGLKFMVYLQKENIIDESGMPKERFSAEFPKEGPSILRIQQVVRGDSAAYFCASSQSQTGGNEKLFFGSGTQLSVL.

The rearrangement uses TRBV11-3 and TRBJ2-1; either TRBD1 or TRBD2 may fit D (5 bases each). This CDR3 has 15 amino acids. Between the trimmed V and J ends, which lost 5 bases and 8 bases, there was a span of 19 bases. Germline V gene data show CDR1 as SGHNT and CDR2 as YENEEA. The DNA for the CDR3 is TGTGCCAGCAGCCTCCCGGGGCAGCGTAACGATGAGCAGTTCTTC. Amino acids: CASSLPGQRNDEQFF. Full variable domain (missing parts from reference TRBV11-3 and TRBJ2-1): EAGVVQSPRYKIIEKKQPVAFWCNPISGHNTLYWYLQNLGQGPELLIRYENEEAVDDSQLPKDRFSAERLKGVDSTLKIQPAELGDSAVYLCASSLPGQRNDEQFFGPGTRLTVL.

The chain carries TRBV2 and TRBJ2-5, with D unresolved. V lost 6 bases, J lost 0 bases, and 17 bases lay in between. CDR3 length equals 16 residues. The germline CDR1 and CDR2 sequences are SNHLY and FYNNEI. CDR3 loop: CASRDSATWNQETQYF. The CDR3 nucleotides are TGTGCCAGCAGAGACTCAGCGACTTGGAACCAAGAGACCCAGTACTTC.

The rearrangement uses TRBV2 and TRBJ2-5; TRBD2 matches at 13 bases. The CDR3 is 17 amino acids. CDR1 and CDR2 (germline): SNHLY, FYNNEI. Unmatched junction bases numbered 10, after V lost 4 bases and J lost 5 bases. The DNA of the CDR3 is TGTGCCAGCAGTGGGACTAGCGGGGGTCCCTTTGAGGAGACCCAGTACTTC. This encodes CASSGTSGGPFEETQYF.

The chain carries TRBV10-3 and TRBJ1-6; TRBD1 matches at 9 bases. V lost 10 bases, J lost 7 bases, and 8 bases stayed unmatched. CDR3 length: 14 residues. In germline, CDR1 is ENHRY, CDR2 SYGVKD. The CDR3 here is CATRRTGANSPLHF. DNA for the CDR3: TGTGCCACCAGGAGGACAGGGGCAAATTCACCCCTCCACTTT.

This rearrangement joins TRBV6-5 to TRBJ1-5; tentatively, D is TRBD1 (5 bases). Trimming took off 5 bases at V and 3 bases at J, with 11 bases between the two ends. The CDR3 is 14 residues long. Germline loops: CDR1 MNHEY, CDR2 SVGAGI. Here the CDR3 reads CASSPGRINQPQHF. In DNA form, the CDR3 reads TGTGCCAGCAGTCCGGGACGGATCAATCAGCCCCAGCATTTT.

The DNA of the CDR3 is TGCAGCGTTGGAAAGGCTAGGACGCTGAACACTGAAGCTTTCTTT. Protein: CSVGKARTLNTEAFF. This chain joins TRBV29-1 and TRBJ1-1; no clear D gene. Trimming shortened V by 4 bases and J by 0 bases, and 15 bases separated the two germline ends. This CDR3 region has 15 residues. The germline CDR1 and CDR2 sequences are SQVTM and ANQGSEA. Filled out from reference TRBV29-1 and TRBJ1-1, the complete variable domain reads SAVISQKPSRDICQRGTSLTIQCQVDSQVTMMFWYRQQPGQSLTLIATANQGSEATYESGFVIDKFPISRPNLTFSTLTVSNMSPEDSSIYLCSVGKARTLNTEAFFGQGTRLTVV.

The rearrangement uses TRBV4-1 and TRBJ2-1; maybe TRBD2 (6 bases). Trimming stripped 1 base from V and 4 bases from J, with 14 bases between. The CDR3 runs to 16 residues. Germline V CDR1 and CDR2: MGHRA, YSYEKL. This CDR3 is CASSQVRGNLYNEQFF. DNA of the CDR3: TGCGCCAGCAGCCAAGTCCGGGGGAATCTTTACAATGAGCAGTTCTTC.

This chain uses TRBV7-9 with TRBJ2-7; 7 positions agree with TRBD1. Germline values: CDR1 SEHNR, CDR2 FQNEAQ (reference sequence). This CDR3 contains 16 residues. V dropped 1 base and J dropped 2; count of bases not matched to a gene: 8. The CDR3 coding sequence is TGTGCCAGCAGCTTAGGACGACAGGGTTCGGCCTACGAGCAGTACTTC. Its protein product is CASSLGRQGSAYEQYF.

This clone showed up just once. The chain couples TRBV27 to TRBJ1-5; D is possibly TRBD1 (5 bases). CDR3 length equals 16 residues. The V gene lost 4 bases and the J gene lost 4 bases, with 17 bases spanning the gap. Germline lookup yields CDR1 MNHEY and CDR2 SMNVEV (reference sequence). This CDR3 reads CASSYAGSPLNQPQHF. The CDR3 region has the DNA TGTGCCAGCAGTTACGCAGGGTCCCCTCTTAATCAGCCCCAGCATTTT.

The V gene is TRBV7-2, the J gene TRBJ2-7; no clear D. The CDR3 contains 15 residues. The germline V and J ends were trimmed by 2 bases and 2 bases, with 13 bases remaining between them. Germline V gene data show CDR1 as SGHTA and CDR2 as FQGNSA. Written as DNA, the CDR3 is TGTGCCAGCAGCTTATTTTCTGGCGGAGCCTACGAGCAGTACTTC. Translation gives CASSLFSGGAYEQYF.

V is TRBV6-5 and J is TRBJ2-3, with a possible D match to TRBD2 (5 bases). CDR1 MNHEY and CDR2 SVGAGI come from the germline V gene. The V end was cut by 0 bases, the J end by 3 bases, with 13 bases between. The CDR3 totals 16 residues. The DNA of the CDR3 is TGTGCCAGCAGTTACTCGTCTAGCCCGTCGACAGATACGCAGTATTTT. It codes for CASSYSSSPSTDTQYF.

V and J are TRBV7-7 and TRBJ2-2, with a tentative D call TRBD2 (6 bases). V was clipped by 0 bases and J by 0 bases, with 14 bases between them. The V gene's germline CDR1 is SSHAT and CDR2 FNYEAQ (reference sequence). This CDR3 comprises 18 residues. CDR3 region: CASSLALGLTTNTGELFF. CDR3 nucleotides: TGTGCCAGCAGCTTAGCACTTGGACTAACTACGAACACCGGGGAGCTGTTTTTT.

In DNA, the CDR3 is TGTGCCAGCAGTTACTCCAGAAGGGGGGACCCTGAAGCTTTCTTT. It specifies CASSYSRRGDPEAFF. The chain has TRBV6-5 and TRBJ1-1, with D possibly TRBD1 on 6 matching bases. The CDR3 runs 15 residues. Trimming took 0 bases from V and 6 from J, leaving 14 bases between them. CDR1 is MNHEY, CDR2 SVGAGI, per germline.

This chain links TRBV10-3 with TRBJ1-1; D possibly corresponds to TRBD1 (5 bases). The CDR3 extends over 14 amino acids. V was trimmed by 6 bases and J by 0 bases, leaving 11 bases between them. Germline V CDR1 and CDR2: ENHRY, SYGVKD. CDR3 in amino acids: CAIRRDRLNTEAFF. CDR3 DNA sequence: TGTGCCATCAGGAGGGACCGCCTGAACACTGAAGCTTTCTTT.

This chain connects TRBV27 to TRBJ2-7; 7 positions match TRBD1. V shed 0 bases, J shed 3 bases, and the junction held 8 bases outside the gene matches. Germline CDR1 is MNHEY and CDR2 is SMNVEV (reference sequence). The CDR3 is made up of 16 amino acids. The CDR3 loop reads CASSLSPGTDGYEQYF. In nucleotides, the CDR3 is TGTGCCAGCAGTTTATCCCCCGGGACAGACGGCTACGAGCAGTACTTC.

This clone was detected a few times. The chain joins TRBV18 to TRBJ1-2; TRBD1 matches 9 bases. The CDR3 spans 16 residues. Germline trimming cut 3 bases from V and 6 bases from J; bases unmatched to any gene: 11. CDR1 is KGHSH, CDR2 LQKENI, per germline. The CDR3 region has the DNA TGTGCCAGCTCACCTGTCGCGACAGGGGGTAGGGATGGCTACACCTTC. This codes for CASSPVATGGRDGYTF.

This clone was observed a handful of times. The rearrangement uses TRBV7-8 and TRBJ2-1; 12 bases fit TRBD2. Germline trimming cut 3 bases from V and 6 bases from J; bases unmatched to any gene: 3. CDR3 length equals 15 residues. The germline CDR1 and CDR2 sequences are SGHVS and FQNEAQ. Here the CDR3 reads CASSLTSGGSNEQFF. The DNA of the CDR3 is TGTGCCAGCAGCTTGACTAGCGGGGGAAGCAATGAGCAGTTCTTC.

The rearrangement uses TRBV11-1 and TRBJ1-2; TRBD1 might be the D (5 bases). Germline V CDR1 and CDR2: SGHAT, FQDESV (reference sequence). Trimming left V 5 bases short and J 5 bases short, with 21 bases between. The CDR3 consists of 16 residues. CDR3 sequence: CASSPVDSSGPYGYTF. In nucleotides, the CDR3 is TGTGCCAGCAGCCCGGTTGACTCGTCAGGGCCGTATGGCTACACCTTC.

The chain links TRBV30 to TRBJ1-1; D is unresolved. Trimming left V 2 bases short and J 1 base short, with 14 bases between. CDR1 and CDR2 from the germline V gene are GTSNPN and SVGIG (reference sequence). The CDR3 is made up of 15 amino acids. The DNA of the CDR3 is TGTGCCTGGAGTCGCCTCACACAACGGAACACTGAAGCTTTCTTT. Translated, it gives CAWSRLTQRNTEAFF.

The rearrangement uses TRBV29-1 and TRBJ1-1; no definite D call. CDR1 SQVTM and CDR2 ANQGSEA come from the germline V gene. This CDR3 has 14 residues. Trimming took off 6 bases at V and 1 base at J, with 15 bases between the two ends. CDR3 region: CSVKQVEENTEAFF. In DNA form, the CDR3 reads TGCAGCGTAAAGCAGGTAGAGGAGAACACTGAAGCTTTCTTT.

This sequence joins TRBV6-6 and TRBJ2-2, with TRBD1 identical over 10 bases. CDR1 and CDR2 (germline): MNHNY, SVGAGI (reference sequence). V shed 8 bases and J 6 bases; nucleotides not matched to a gene: 3. The CDR3 has 13 amino acids. In DNA, the CDR3 is TGTGCCAGCGAGACAGGGGGCTCCGGGGAGCTGTTTTTT. Protein product: CASETGGSGELFF.

J is TRBJ2-7 and V is TRBV5-4; possible D gene TRBD2, 6 bases. Germline assignment: CDR1 SGHNT and CDR2 YYREEE (reference sequence). Trimming cost V 0 bases and J 0 bases, with 10 bases left between them. The CDR3 runs 15 residues. The CDR3 sequence: CASSLGRGNSYEQYF. The CDR3 nucleotides are TGTGCCAGCAGCTTGGGGCGGGGAAACTCCTACGAGCAGTACTTC. The full variable domain, its missing parts supplied by reference TRBV5-4 and TRBJ2-7, is ETGVTQSPTHLIKTRGQQVTLRCSSQSGHNTVSWYQQALGQGPQFIFQYYREEENGRGNFPPRFSGLQFPNYSSELNVNALELDDSALYLCASSLGRGNSYEQYFGPGTRLTVT.